The source of this T cell receptor beta chain is a study of T cell responses to AZD1222 COVID-19 vaccine. The CDR3 has 16 residues. Germline V gene lookup returns CDR1 LGHNA and CDR2 YNFKEQ. Trimming took 0 bases from V and 5 from J, leaving 16 bases between them. Clones were sequenced by immunoSEQ multiplex PCR, and TCRdb holds only the in-frame ones, with some missing. The sample has approximately 140,000 clones, roughly 90% seen once. The sample here was peripheral blood, taken 28 days after the second AZD1222 dose. This sequence was found in an adult who received the AZD1222 COVID-19 vaccine. The V call is TRBV4-2, the J call TRBJ1-2; no clear D gene. CDR3 nucleotides: TGTGCCAGCAGCCAAGATTGGGCAGTCGGAACTTATGGCTACACCTTC. Its translation is CASSQDWAVGTYGYTF.